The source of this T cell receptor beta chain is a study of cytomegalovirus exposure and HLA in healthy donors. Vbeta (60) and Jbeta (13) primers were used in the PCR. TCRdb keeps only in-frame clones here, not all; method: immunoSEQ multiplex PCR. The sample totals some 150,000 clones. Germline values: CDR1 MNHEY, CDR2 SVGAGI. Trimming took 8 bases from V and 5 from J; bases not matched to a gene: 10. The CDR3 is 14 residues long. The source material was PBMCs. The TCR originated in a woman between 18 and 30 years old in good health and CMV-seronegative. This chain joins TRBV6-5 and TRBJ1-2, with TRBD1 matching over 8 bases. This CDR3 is CASANRQGAYGYTF. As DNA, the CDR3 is TGTGCCAGCGCGAATAGGCAGGGGGCGTATGGCTACACCTTC.